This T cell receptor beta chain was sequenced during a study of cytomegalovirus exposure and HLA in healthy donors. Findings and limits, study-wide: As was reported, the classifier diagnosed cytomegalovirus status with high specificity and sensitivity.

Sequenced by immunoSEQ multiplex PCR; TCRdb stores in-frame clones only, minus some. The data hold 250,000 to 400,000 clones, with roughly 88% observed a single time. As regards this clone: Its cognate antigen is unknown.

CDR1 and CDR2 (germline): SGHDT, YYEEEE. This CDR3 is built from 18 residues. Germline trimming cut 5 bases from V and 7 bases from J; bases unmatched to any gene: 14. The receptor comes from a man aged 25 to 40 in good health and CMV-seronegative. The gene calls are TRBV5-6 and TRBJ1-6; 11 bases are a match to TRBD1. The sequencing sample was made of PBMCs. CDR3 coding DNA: TGTGCCAGCAGTCCCGTCCTAGGACAGGGGGCGAGAAATTCACCCCTCCACTTT. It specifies CASSPVLGQGARNSPLHF.